A single sample is the source of the 24 T cell receptor beta chains below, sequenced in a study of CD4 and CD8 cells across lung adenocarcinoma regions. TCRdb re-called the PCR reads through MiXCR, storing one row per CDR3 protein. The sample has under 20,000 distinct CDR3 sequences; roughly 51% are singletons. Sequencing used CD8+ T cells from the center of a lung tumor. Receptors originate from a female donor with lung adenocarcinoma. The CD4 and CD8 labels of this study may be unreliable.

The CDR3 sequence: CASSGFGGNGYTF. DNA of the CDR3: TGTGCCAGCAGTGGGTTTGGGGGAAATGGCTACACCTTC. V usage is TRBV25-1 and J usage is TRBJ1-2, with a tentative D call TRBD1 (5 bases). CDR1 and CDR2 from the germline V gene are MGHDK and SYGVNS. V gave up 4 bases and J gave up 6 bases, with 12 bases separating them. This CDR3 has 13 amino acids.

This clonotype was counted many times. In nucleotides, the CDR3 is TGTGCCAGCAGTACCCAATCGGGAGATACGCAGTATTTT. Translated, it gives CASSTQSGDTQYF. This chain connects TRBV6-5 to TRBJ2-3; D is unresolved. From germline, CDR1 is MNHEY and CDR2 SVGAGI. V was clipped by 5 bases and J by 5 bases, with 11 bases between them. The CDR3 consists of 13 residues.

The chain uses TRBV6-1 and TRBJ2-3, with 7 bases lining up with TRBD1. The J call may be mistaken, given a closer DNA end match to TRBJ2-4. In germline, CDR1 is MNHNS, CDR2 SASEGT. This CDR3 has 10 residues. CDR3 loop: CASGTDTQYF. The DNA for the CDR3 is TGTGCCAGTGGGACAGACACTCAGTACTTC.

Remarks on this clonotype: Its ends do not fully match the called genes, so a read error is possible. The genes are TRBV10-2 and TRBJ2-3, with 8 bases aligning to TRBD1. Germline V gene sequence: CDR1 WSHSY, CDR2 SAAADI. The CDR3 is 13 residues long. Here the CDR3 DNA reads TGCGTCAGGGGGCTGGGAGTTAAAGATATTCAGTATTTC. Translation gives CVRGLGVKDIQYF.

This rearrangement joins TRBV7-8 to TRBJ2-5; 13 bases align to TRBD2. Germline CDR1 reads SGHVS; CDR2 reads FQNEAQ. V lost 4 bases and J lost 7; bases outside the gene matches: 6. The length of the CDR3 is 15 residues. This CDR3 reads CASSWTSGGVGTQYF. As DNA, the CDR3 is TGTGCCAGCAGCTGGACTAGCGGGGGAGTGGGGACCCAGTACTTC.

J is TRBJ2-5 and V is TRBV14, with no clear D. The V gene's germline CDR1 is SGHDN and CDR2 FVKESK. V lost 1 base to trimming and J lost 1 base, with 4 bases between them. The CDR3 loop spans 13 amino acids. The CDR3 DNA reads as TGTGCCAGCAGCCAAGCACCCCAAGAGACCCAGTACTTC. Translation: CASSQAPQETQYF.

This clonotype is termed medium-sized (0.01 to 0.1%). The chain links TRBV27 to TRBJ2-7; TRBD1 aligns across 7 bases. The CDR3 has 13 amino acids. The germline V gene encodes CDR1 MNHEY and CDR2 SMNVEV (reference sequence). After removal of 3 bases from V and 2 bases from J, the junction contained 1 base not matched to a gene. The CDR3 reads CASSLTGPYEQYF. Here the CDR3 DNA reads TGTGCCAGCAGTTTGACAGGGCCCTACGAGCAGTACTTC.

This clonotype was seen many times. Sequence at one end of the junction differs from germline and may be a read error. This chain links TRBV6-5 with TRBJ2-5; TRBD2 matches 14 bases. TRBJ2-7 matches the DNA end more closely, so the J call is doubtful. The CDR3 extends over 17 amino acids. CDR1 and CDR2 (germline): MNHEY, SVGAGI. The CDR3 reads CASSTGGLAGASHEQYF. The CDR3 DNA follows: TGTGCCAGCAGTACTGGGGGACTAGCGGGAGCCTCCCACGAGCAGTACTTC.

This clonotype has only a few counts. Written as DNA, the CDR3 is TGTGCCAGCACCCTAAGCGGGAGGGAAACTAATGAGCAGTTCTTC. This encodes CASTLSGRETNEQFF. The rearrangement uses TRBV6-1 and TRBJ2-5, with 10 bases that match TRBD2. The better agreement between TRBJ2-1 and the DNA end casts doubt on the J call. Germline V gene data show CDR1 as MNHNS and CDR2 as SASEGT. The CDR3 consists of 15 residues.

The chain has TRBV6-1 and TRBJ1-2; 8 bases line up with TRBD1. Germline lookup yields CDR1 MNHNS and CDR2 SASEGT. V lost 5 bases to trimming and J lost 8 bases; unmatched junction nucleotides: 13. The CDR3 runs 15 residues. DNA of the CDR3: TGTGCCAGCAGTCAAAGGACAGGGCTGGTTCGAGGCTACACCTTC. This sequence encodes CASSQRTGLVRGYTF.

Note on this clonotype: An end of the junction does not agree with germline; a read error may underlie this. The chain is built from TRBV10-3 and TRBJ2-4; D gene ambiguous. This CDR3 is 14 amino acids long. Germline V gene data show CDR1 as ENHRY and CDR2 as SYGVKD. In DNA form, the CDR3 reads TGCCGCGTCACGGGCCGGGCCACCAAAAACACTCAGTACTTC. Its protein is CRVTGRATKNTQYF.

This chain links TRBV6-4 with TRBJ2-2; D gene uncertain. Germline V lookup: CDR1 MRHNA, CDR2 SNTAGT. The germline V and J ends were trimmed by 5 bases and 2 bases, with 6 bases remaining between them. The CDR3 is 13 residues long. CDR3 sequence reads: CASSLDNTGELFF. The CDR3 nucleotides are TGTGCCAGCAGTCTCGATAACACCGGGGAGCTGTTTTTT.

This clonotype was picked up a small number of times. The rearrangement joins TRBV6-1 to TRBJ2-5, with TRBD2 matching over 7 bases. Gene TRBJ2-7 matches the end of the DNA better, so the J call may be wrong. This CDR3 has 14 residues. Germline V gene lookup returns CDR1 MNHNS and CDR2 SASEGT. DNA of the CDR3: TGTGCCAGCAGTGACCGGCGGGGGACTGACGAGCAGTACTTC. It translates to CASSDRRGTDEQYF.

There are many counts of this clonotype. This chain links TRBV6-2 or TRBV6-3 with TRBJ2-3; tentatively, D is TRBD2 (5 bases). This CDR3 comprises 17 residues. Trimming removed 6 bases from V and 2 bases from J, with 21 bases in between. Germline-derived CDR1 and CDR2 are MNHEY and SVGEGT. The CDR3 region is CASREVGRVLFTDTQYF. DNA of the CDR3: TGTGCCAGCAGAGAGGTTGGGCGGGTCCTTTTCACAGATACGCAGTATTTT.

This clonotype was recorded many times. The CDR3 sequence is CASSEGQGYGYTF. The CDR3 nucleotides are TGTGCCAGCAGTGAAGGACAGGGCTATGGCTACACCTTC. V usage is TRBV6-1 and J usage is TRBJ1-2; TRBD1 matches 7 bases. There are 13 residues in the CDR3. V dropped 1 base and J dropped 4; count of bases not matched to a gene: 0. Germline V lookup: CDR1 MNHNS, CDR2 SASEGT.

The table lists this clonotype with a count of one. V usage is TRBV6-2 or TRBV6-3 and J usage is TRBJ2-1, with 8 bases identical to TRBD1. The last part of the DNA fits TRBJ2-7 better; the J call may be wrong. Germline-derived CDR1 and CDR2 are MNHEY and SVGEGT. The CDR3 covers 13 residues. The CDR3 protein is CASRQGEIYEQYF. CDR3 coding DNA: TGTGCCAGCAGACAGGGGGAGATCTACGAGCAGTACTTC.

The sample holds a few counts of this clonotype. The rearrangement joins TRBV20-1 to TRBJ1-6; D unclear. Germline V CDR1 and CDR2: DFQATT, SNEGSKA (reference sequence). This CDR3 has 14 amino acids. Deletions cut 2 bases from V and 8 bases from J, with 13 bases between. This CDR3 reads CSARQNQGYSPLHF. Written as DNA, the CDR3 is TGCAGTGCTAGACAGAATCAAGGATATTCACCCCTCCACTTT.

This rearrangement joins TRBV3-1 to TRBJ1-1; TRBD1 matches at 8 bases. The CDR3 sequence is 13 residues long. With V trimmed by 8 bases and J by 6 bases, 8 bases remained unmatched. Germline loops: CDR1 LGHDT, CDR2 YNNKEL (reference sequence). CDR3 DNA sequence: TGTGCCAGCGGATACAGGGGGGTGGCTGAAGCTTTCTTT. The encoded protein is CASGYRGVAEAFF.

J is TRBJ2-1 and V is TRBV20-1; D is possibly TRBD2 (5 bases). The last part of the DNA fits TRBJ2-7 better; the J call may be wrong. This CDR3 is built from 11 residues. The germline V gene encodes CDR1 DFQATT and CDR2 SNEGSKA (reference sequence). Here the CDR3 reads CSASREDEQYF. The DNA of the CDR3 is TGCAGTGCTAGTCGGGAAGACGAGCAGTACTTC.

The chain links TRBV6-1 to TRBJ1-1; D perhaps matches TRBD1 (6 bases). With 5 bases removed from V and 4 bases from J, the gap between germline ends came to 14 bases. The CDR3 totals 14 residues. Germline V gene lookup returns CDR1 MNHNS and CDR2 SASEGT. The CDR3 loop is CASSLGGSGTEAFF. The CDR3 DNA reads TGTGCCAGCAGTCTAGGGGGTTCAGGCACTGAAGCTTTCTTT.

The J gene is TRBJ2-1, the V gene TRBV25-1; TRBD2 aligns across 7 bases. The J call is in doubt because the DNA end fits TRBJ2-5 better. The length of the CDR3 is 17 residues. Germline assignment: CDR1 MGHDK and CDR2 SYGVNS. The CDR3 spells CASSEYRGDYSMGTQYF. The CDR3 DNA reads TGTGCCAGCAGTGAATATAGAGGGGACTATTCTATGGGGACCCAGTACTTC.

This rearrangement joins TRBV6-1 to TRBJ2-3, with TRBD2 matching over 11 bases. CDR1 is MNHNS, CDR2 SASEGT, per germline. J lost 4 bases, V lost 5 bases, and 5 bases had no gene match. The CDR3 totals 15 residues. This chain's CDR3 is CASSLSGGASDTQYF. CDR3 nucleotide sequence: TGTGCCAGCAGTCTTAGCGGGGGGGCATCAGATACGCAGTATTTT.

About this clonotype: The junction shows a germline mismatch at one end, possibly a read error. The chain carries TRBV14 and TRBJ2-4; D is unresolved. In germline, CDR1 is SGHDN, CDR2 FVKESK. This CDR3 contains 13 residues. CDR3 residues: CATRLRAKNTQYF. The DNA for the CDR3 is TGTGCCACGAGGCTGCGAGCCAAAAACACGCAGTATTTC.

The rearrangement links TRBV27 to TRBJ2-5, with D perhaps being TRBD1 or TRBD2 (5 bases each). CDR3 length: 15 amino acids. CDR1 and CDR2 from the germline V gene are MNHEY and SMNVEV (reference sequence). Trimming took 11 bases from V and 11 from J, leaving 30 bases between them. The CDR3 region is CAAGSGCRDQDTQYF. DNA for the CDR3: TGTGCCGCGGGTTCCGGGTGCAGGGACCAAGATACGCAGTACTTC.